The 26 T cell receptor beta chains below were found in one sample sequenced in a study of blood T cell repertoires in COVID-19. Using immunoSEQ multiplex PCR, the repertoire was profiled, and TCRdb retains in-frame clones only, with some absent. Of 250,000 to 350,000 clones in the sample, around 86% were seen once. Sequencing input: peripheral blood. These receptors came from a woman between 40 and 50 years old who had recovered from COVID-19.

The CDR3 reads CSVAGTGGQETQYF. The DNA for the CDR3 is TGCAGCGTCGCCGGGACAGGGGGCCAAGAGACCCAGTACTTC. The chain carries TRBV29-1 and TRBJ2-5; 11 nucleotides match TRBD1. The V and J ends lost 6 bases and 1 base, in that order; junction bases with no gene match: 4. There are 14 residues in the CDR3. Germline V CDR1 and CDR2: SQVTM, ANQGSEA.

This chain connects TRBV9 to TRBJ2-2; D might be TRBD1 (6 bases). This CDR3 spans 18 amino acids. V lost 3 bases and J 2 bases, leaving 20 bases between the germline ends. CDR1 and CDR2 (germline): SGDLS, YYNGEE. The CDR3 DNA follows: TGTGCCAGCAGCGCCGGGGACAACAAGGCGGGCAACACCGGGGAGCTGTTTTTT. As protein: CASSAGDNKAGNTGELFF.

The chain links TRBV19 to TRBJ2-3; 9 positions agree with TRBD2. This CDR3 is built from 17 residues. V was pared by 3 bases and J by 0 bases, with 7 bases of the junction left unmatched. Germline CDR1 and CDR2: LNHDA and SQIVND (reference sequence). CDR3 loop: CASSISAGGVSTDTQYF. As DNA, the CDR3 is TGTGCCAGTAGTATCTCAGCGGGAGGTGTGAGCACAGATACGCAGTATTTT.

This clone was observed at least ten times. V gene TRBV5-4 combines with J gene TRBJ1-1, with a possible D match to TRBD1 (5 bases). The ends were cut back, 0 bases at V and 1 base at J, with 13 bases in the middle. Germline values: CDR1 SGHNT, CDR2 YYREEE (reference sequence). This CDR3 spans 16 amino acids. In nucleotides, the CDR3 is TGTGCCAGCAGCTTGGATCCGGGGGTGGGGAACACTGAAGCTTTCTTT. The encoded protein is CASSLDPGVGNTEAFF.

The count of this clone is one. V usage is TRBV6-6 and J usage is TRBJ1-6, with D possibly matching TRBD1 (5 bases). Germline-derived CDR1 and CDR2 are MNHNY and SVGAGI (reference sequence). V lost 1 base and J 11 bases, leaving 12 bases between the germline ends. The CDR3 runs 14 residues. The CDR3 reads CASSYLGRQTPLHF. In nucleotides, the CDR3 is TGTGCCAGCAGTTACTTGGGCCGACAGACACCCCTCCACTTT.

The chain couples TRBV28 to TRBJ2-1; 9 bases agree with TRBD2. Trimming took 8 bases from V and 8 from J; bases not matched to a gene: 10. The length of the CDR3 is 14 residues. CDR1 is MDHEN and CDR2 is SYDVKM in the germline V gene. CDR3 residues: CASGGGTSSDEQFF. The CDR3 region has the DNA TGTGCCAGCGGGGGGGGGACTAGCAGCGATGAGCAGTTCTTC.

The chain recombines TRBV29-1 with TRBJ1-4; TRBD1 is a possible D gene (5 bases). Trimming pared 3 bases from V and 1 base from J, leaving 6 bases between. The CDR3 is made up of 13 amino acids. CDR1 is SQVTM and CDR2 is ANQGSEA in the germline V gene. CDR3 loop: CSVDQGTNEKLFF. As DNA, the CDR3 is TGCAGCGTTGATCAGGGAACTAATGAAAAACTGTTTTTT. Supplemented by reference TRBV29-1 and TRBJ1-4, the full variable domain reads SAVISQKPSRDICQRGTSLTIQCQVDSQVTMMFWYRQQPGQSLTLIATANQGSEATYESGFVIDKFPISRPNLTFSTLTVSNMSPEDSSIYLCSVDQGTNEKLFFGSGTQLSVL.

The chain recombines TRBV10-3 with TRBJ2-5, with D hard to call. Germline-derived CDR1 and CDR2 are ENHRY and SYGVKD. The CDR3 is 13 amino acids. Trimming shortened V by 2 bases and J by 2 bases, and 6 bases separated the two germline ends. In DNA form, the CDR3 reads TGTGCCATCAGTGAGCCAAAACAAGAGACCCAGTACTTC. Protein product: CAISEPKQETQYF.

This clone has only one observation. The V gene is TRBV12-3 or TRBV12-4, the J gene TRBJ2-5, with a weak D call TRBD1 (6 bases). The CDR3 covers 12 residues. V was pared by 5 bases and J by 5 bases, with 9 bases between. CDR3 nucleotides: TGTGCCAGCAGTCAGGGGAGTGAGACCCAGTACTTC. This sequence encodes CASSQGSETQYF.

The CDR3 DNA reads TGTGCCAGCAGACAAACAGGGGGCGAGGAAAAACTGTTTTTT. Translation: CASRQTGGEEKLFF. V is TRBV5-8 and J is TRBJ1-4, with 9 nucleotides matching TRBD1. The V segment lost 5 bases and the J segment 8 bases; nucleotides outside the gene matches: 7. This CDR3 is 14 amino acids long. Germline CDR1 reads SGHTS; CDR2 reads YDEGEE.

The chain links TRBV19 to TRBJ2-7; 9 nucleotides agree with TRBD1. The J segment lost 1 base and the V segment lost 4 bases, leaving 5 bases of the junction unmatched. Germline-derived CDR1 and CDR2 are LNHDA and SQIVND (reference sequence). The CDR3 is 15 residues long. The CDR3 nucleotides are TGTGCCAGTAGTACGACAGGGGGGGGTTCCTACGAGCAGTACTTC. It is translated as CASSTTGGGSYEQYF.

This clone occurred a few times. The chain is built from TRBV7-2 and TRBJ2-7; D might be TRBD1 (6 bases). The germline gives CDR1 SGHTA, CDR2 FQGNSA. The CDR3 runs to 15 residues. The V and J ends lost 5 bases and 4 bases respectively, with 18 bases between them. The CDR3: CASSTQWGPLYEQYF. DNA of the CDR3: TGTGCCAGCAGCACGCAATGGGGGCCCCTGTACGAGCAGTACTTC.

The rearrangement uses TRBV15 and TRBJ2-2; TRBD1 aligns across 7 bases. V dropped 9 bases and J dropped 6; count of bases not matched to a gene: 13. This CDR3 comprises 15 residues. Germline CDR1 is LNHNV and CDR2 is YYDKDF (reference sequence). The CDR3 region is CATSPQGTGAGELFF. CDR3 nucleotides: TGTGCCACATCTCCACAGGGGACGGGTGCCGGGGAGCTGTTTTTT. Full variable domain (outside the CDR3, taken from reference TRBV15 and TRBJ2-2): DAMVIQNPRYQVTQFGKPVTLSCSQTLNHNVMYWYQQKSSQAPKLLFHYYDKDFNNEADTPDNFQSRRPNTSFCFLDIRSPGLGDTAMYLCATSPQGTGAGELFFGEGSRLTVL.

The rearrangement uses TRBV3-1 (or the pseudogene TRBV3-2) and TRBJ1-1; TRBD1 matches at 7 bases. There are 14 residues in the CDR3. Germline V gives CDR1 LGHDT, CDR2 YNNKEL (reference sequence). V was pared by 2 bases and J by 5 bases, with 5 bases of the junction left unmatched. The CDR3 region has the DNA TGTGCCAGCAGCCAATTAGGGGGCACGACTGAAGCTTTCTTT. Protein sequence: CASSQLGGTTEAFF.

V is TRBV3-1 (or the pseudogene TRBV3-2) and J is TRBJ2-7; possibly TRBD2 for D (6 bases). Trimming removed 3 bases at V and 1 base at J, with 16 bases between. The CDR3 covers 16 residues. Germline values: CDR1 LGHDT, CDR2 YNNKEL (reference sequence). In nucleotides, the CDR3 is TGTGCCAGCAGCCAGGGTCAGACTAGTGAATCCTACGAGCAGTACTTC. Translated, it gives CASSQGQTSESYEQYF.

The chain combines TRBV6-5 with TRBJ1-4; D gene ambiguous. Trimming shortened V by 6 bases and J by 7 bases, and 15 bases separated the two germline ends. Germline V lookup: CDR1 MNHEY, CDR2 SVGAGI. This CDR3 is built from 14 residues. DNA of the CDR3: TGTGCCAGCAGCCTGACGGGGAAAGGTGAAAAACTGTTTTTT. Protein: CASSLTGKGEKLFF.

The chain carries TRBV12-3 or TRBV12-4 and TRBJ1-1; D is possibly TRBD1 (6 bases). The CDR3 is 13 amino acids. Between the trimmed V and J ends, which lost 5 bases and 4 bases, there was a span of 11 bases. The DNA of the CDR3 is TGTGCCAGCAGTCCCCGGGACACCACTGAAGCTTTCTTT. Translating it yields CASSPRDTTEAFF.

This chain joins TRBV6-6 and TRBJ2-7, with TRBD2 matching over 8 bases. Trimming cost V 6 bases and J 2 bases; bases outside gene matches: 6. The CDR3 totals 14 residues. Per germline, CDR1 MNHNY and CDR2 SVGAGI (reference sequence). The CDR3 protein is CASSQRELAYEQYF. The DNA of the CDR3 is TGTGCCAGCAGCCAGCGGGAGTTAGCCTACGAGCAGTACTTC.

The chain has TRBV10-3 and TRBJ2-1, with a tentative D call TRBD2 (6 bases). The germline V gene encodes CDR1 ENHRY and CDR2 SYGVKD. V lost 7 bases and J lost 5, with 12 bases in between. The CDR3 extends over 13 amino acids. This CDR3 is CAINGGPDNEQFF. The DNA for the CDR3 is TGTGCCATCAACGGGGGACCCGACAATGAGCAGTTCTTC.

A single count supports this clone. V is TRBV24-1 and J is TRBJ2-3, with a possible D match to TRBD2 (6 bases). Germline V CDR1 and CDR2: KGHDR, SFDVKD. V was clipped by 10 bases and J by 6 bases, with 10 bases between them. CDR3 size: 11 residues. CDR3 sequence: CATGGTDTQYF. The DNA for the CDR3 is TGTGCCACAGGAGGGACCGATACGCAGTATTTT.

This clone was counted a single time. This rearrangement joins TRBV20-1 to TRBJ2-1, with 8 positions matching TRBD2. This CDR3 spans 12 amino acids. V shed 3 bases, J shed 6 bases, and the junction held 1 base outside the gene matches. Germline lookup yields CDR1 DFQATT and CDR2 SNEGSKA (reference sequence). The CDR3 sequence is CSASSGINEQFF. CDR3 sequence (DNA): TGCAGTGCTAGTAGCGGGATCAATGAGCAGTTCTTC.

This sequence joins TRBV6-5 and TRBJ2-7; tentative D call: TRBD2 (5 bases). V was pared by 11 bases and J by 3 bases, with 20 bases between. In germline, CDR1 is MNHEY, CDR2 SVGAGI. The CDR3 is 14 amino acids. The CDR3 DNA follows: TGTGCCCTAGCCCCTAGGTTGCCCAACTACGAGCAGTACTTC. Its protein product is CALAPRLPNYEQYF.

This chain uses TRBV12-1 with TRBJ2-7; the table calls TRBD2, which could not be checked here. TRBV12-1 is a pseudogene. The CDR3 length is 16 residues. CDR3: CASSFALAGESYEQYF. CDR3 nucleotides: TGTGCCAGCAGCTTTGCGCTAGCGGGAGAGTCCTACGAGCAGTACTTC.

The V gene is TRBV12-5, the J gene TRBJ2-2; possible D gene TRBD2, 5 bases. V was shortened by 5 bases and J by 0 bases, with 10 bases between the two germline ends. CDR1 and CDR2 (germline): LGHNT, FRNRAP. CDR3 size: 15 residues. CDR3 DNA: TGTGCTAGTGGTGGGCTAGCACCGAACACCGGGGAGCTGTTTTTT. Protein sequence: CASGGLAPNTGELFF.

V and J are TRBV30 and TRBJ2-3, with TRBD2 identical over 10 bases. Germline-derived CDR1 and CDR2 are GTSNPN and SVGIG (reference sequence). V was pared by 0 bases and J by 2 bases, with 5 bases of the junction left unmatched. There are 16 residues in the CDR3. DNA for the CDR3: TGTGCCTGGAGTGTGTTACTAGCGGGGATCACAGATACGCAGTATTTT. Encoded protein: CAWSVLLAGITDTQYF.

V is TRBV29-1 and J is TRBJ2-1; 12 nucleotides match TRBD2. There are 18 residues in the CDR3. V dropped 5 bases and J dropped 8; count of bases not matched to a gene: 19. CDR1 is SQVTM and CDR2 is ANQGSEA in the germline V gene. The CDR3 DNA follows: TGCAGCGTTCCGACCCCCCTAGCGGGAGGGCCCATCGGCTATGAGCAGTTCTTC. Amino acids: CSVPTPLAGGPIGYEQFF.